This T cell receptor (beta chain) was identified in a study of blood T cell repertoires in COVID-19. Study context: COVID-19 samples, acute and convalescent, were from the United States, Italy and Spain.

Germline loops: CDR1 MNHEY, CDR2 SVGAGI. J was trimmed by 6 bases and V by 6 bases; bases with no gene match: 2. The CDR3 spans 12 residues. The assay was immunoSEQ multiplex PCR, and TCRdb's table has in-frame clones only and misses some. The sample shows fewer than 200,000 clones, about 86% of them seen only once. This clone showed up just once. Seattle participants joined during active infection and were tracked over time. This clonotype was sampled from a woman aged 70-85 years with COVID-19, enrolled during active disease. The source material was peripheral blood. The chain is built from TRBV6-5 and TRBJ2-7; 10 bases line up with TRBD1. The CDR3 protein is CASSDRGLEQYF. CDR3 DNA: TGTGCCAGCAGCGACAGGGGGCTCGAGCAGTACTTC.